This T cell receptor beta chain was captured by sequencing in a study of shared clonotypes between healthy human individuals. The donors were adults (healthy and HIV-negative) with no recent acute infections or vaccinations. CD45RA+ naive and CD45RA-negative memory subsets were separated from CD4+ cells. For every subset, genomic DNA was evenly distributed across several immunoSEQ plates. Per the authors' pipeline: ImmunoSEQ junction-only sequences lacked quality scores, so their filtering differed. The repertoire was sequenced with immunoSEQ multiplex PCR; TCRdb's copy has only in-frame clones and lacks some. D and trimming come from the DNA, and the V and J calls and clone size come from that table. The sample lists hundreds of thousands of clones; around 97% were seen once. The CDR3 loop spans 14 amino acids. Trimming shortened V by 4 bases and J by 7 bases, and 19 bases separated the two germline ends. The V gene's germline CDR1 is GTSNPN and CDR2 SVGIG (reference sequence).

V and J are TRBV30 and TRBJ1-1; D possibly corresponds to TRBD1 (6 bases). The TCR comes from a woman aged 30 to 39 in good health. Specimen: naive CD4+ T cells sorted from blood. Subset meaning: CD45RA+ positively selected. This CDR3 reads CAWTDSAFLHEAFF. The CDR3 region has the DNA TGTGCCTGGACGGACAGCGCGTTCCTCCATGAAGCTTTCTTT.